This T cell receptor beta chain was retrieved from a study of T cell responses to AZD1222 COVID-19 vaccine. Study summary: Analysis merged second doses at about 4 or about 12 weeks.

Worth noting for this clone: Its antigen is as yet unknown.

V lost 1 base and J lost 0, with 13 bases in between. Per germline, CDR1 MGHRA and CDR2 YSYEKL. CDR3 length: 18 amino acids. Study findings and constraints: Targets within unmutated variant regions were reportedly found for nearly half of spike-specific TCRs. The study identified only six AZD1222 recipients as seropositive at baseline. Vaccine-associated CD4 TCRs ranged over spike, dominating at 160-218 and 743-854.

Generated by immunoSEQ multiplex PCR, the TCRdb table keeps only in-frame clones and is missing some. The sample holds roughly 130,000 clones, around 90% seen once. The sequencing used peripheral blood, collected on day 0 of AZD1222 vaccination. The chain combines TRBV4-1 with TRBJ2-6; D not resolved. This TCR was recovered from an adult in good health. In nucleotides, the CDR3 is TGCGCCAGCAGCCAAGTCTCGTTGAGAGCCTCTGGGGCCAACGTCCTGACTTTC. It yields the protein CASSQVSLRASGANVLTF.